This T cell receptor (beta chain) was recovered during a study of CD8 T cells in Susac syndrome. Overall study: The Susac syndrome patients that were sequenced included roughly 6 with active disease and fewer than 10 in remission.

Purification of the CD8+ and CD4+ T cells relied on negative isolation, and TEMRA cells underwent FACS enrichment. Reverse transcription of about 0.45 to 1 ug RNA was performed with random hexamers. TCRdb reprocessed the immunoSEQ multiplex PCR reads via MiXCR and lists one record per CDR3 protein. This sample has some 190,000 distinct CDR3 sequences, with 85% to 95% found just once. Germline V lookup: CDR1 SGDLS, CDR2 YYNGEE. The CDR3 length is 15 residues. J was trimmed by 6 bases and V by 0 bases; bases with no gene match: 5. This sequence originates from a human donor with Susac syndrome. V and J are TRBV9 and TRBJ2-3; 9 bases are shared with TRBD2. The sequenced material came from CD4+ T cells from PBMCs. DNA for the CDR3: TGTGCCAGCAGCGTAGCTGCGGGGGGGCACGATACGCAGTATTTT. It codes for CASSVAAGGHDTQYF.